Below, 26 T cell receptor beta chains from the same sample are listed, as sequenced in a study of radiotherapy plus CTLA-4 blockade in lung cancer. The data were produced by immunoSEQ multiplex PCR, yet TCRdb's version contains in-frame clones alone and is incomplete. The table includes 50,000 or so clones, roughly three quarters detected once. Here the sequenced sample was peripheral blood, taken from a patient treated with radiotherapy plus ipilimumab. These receptors originate from a human donor with non-small cell lung cancer who had stable disease on radiotherapy plus ipilimumab.

The chain couples TRBV6-5 to TRBJ2-5; D is possibly TRBD1 (7 bases). V lost 8 bases and J lost 5, with 15 bases in between. In germline, CDR1 is MNHEY, CDR2 SVGAGI. There are 13 residues in the CDR3. CDR3 bases: TGTGCCAGCGGTCAGGGGGGCGAGGAGACCCAGTACTTC. Its protein product is CASGQGGEETQYF.

The chain carries TRBV6-5 and TRBJ2-1; D remains ambiguous. The ends were cut back, 7 bases at V and 6 bases at J, with 13 bases in the middle. Per germline, CDR1 MNHEY and CDR2 SVGAGI. The CDR3 totals 13 residues. The CDR3 DNA is TGTGCCAGCAAGCCAGGATGGGTCAATGAGCAGTTCTTC. It translates to CASKPGWVNEQFF.

The rearrangement joins TRBV4-1 to TRBJ1-3; D not certain. CDR3 length: 15 residues. V dropped 1 base and J dropped 5 bases, with 12 bases sitting between them. Germline V lookup: CDR1 MGHRA, CDR2 YSYEKL. The CDR3 is CASSQGPGTRNTIYF. The CDR3 nucleotides read TGCGCCAGCAGCCAAGGACCGGGAACGAGAAACACCATATATTTT.

This chain joins TRBV18 and TRBJ1-4; the D gene is possibly TRBD1 (6 bases). V was clipped by 6 bases and J by 0 bases, with 17 bases between them. CDR1 is KGHSH, CDR2 LQKENI, per germline. This CDR3 comprises 17 residues. CDR3 in amino acids: CASSRGGRSATNEKLFF. In DNA form, the CDR3 reads TGTGCCAGCTCGAGAGGGGGAAGGTCGGCAACTAATGAAAAACTGTTTTTT. The whole variable domain, remainder taken from reference TRBV18 and TRBJ1-4, is NAGVMQNPRHLVRRRGQEARLRCSPMKGHSHVYWYRQLPEEGLKFMVYLQKENIIDESGMPKERFSAEFPKEGPSILRIQQVVRGDSAAYFCASSRGGRSATNEKLFFGSGTQLSVL.

The J gene is TRBJ2-6, the V gene TRBV7-2; 7 bases are a match to TRBD2. The CDR3 contains 15 residues. With 6 bases clipped from V and 1 base from J, the junction kept 3 bases outside the gene matches. Germline assignment: CDR1 SGHTA and CDR2 FQGNSA. CDR3 region: CASRHSGSGANVLTF. CDR3 nucleotides: TGTGCCAGCAGGCATAGCGGGTCTGGGGCCAACGTCCTGACTTTC.

The sample holds a few counts of this clone. The chain employs TRBV30 and TRBJ2-5; no clear D. V was pared by 1 base and J by 4 bases, with 7 bases between. Per germline, CDR1 GTSNPN and CDR2 SVGIG (reference sequence). The CDR3 sequence is 12 residues long. The CDR3 nucleotides are TGTGCCTGGAGTGGAGGATCAGAGACCCAGTACTTC. It specifies CAWSGGSETQYF.

This chain connects TRBV5-5 to TRBJ1-1; no firm D call. The V end was cut by 4 bases, the J end by 5 bases, with 21 bases between. Germline-derived CDR1 and CDR2 are SGHKS and YYEKEE (reference sequence). The CDR3 spans 16 residues. The CDR3 sequence is CASSHSSRGMWTEAFF. CDR3 in DNA: TGTGCCAGCAGCCACTCCTCGAGAGGGATGTGGACTGAAGCTTTCTTT.

This clone appeared once. This chain joins TRBV7-6 and TRBJ1-1, with D unclear. CDR1 and CDR2 from the germline V gene are SGHVS and FNYEAQ. This CDR3 comprises 16 residues. Trimming pared 0 bases from V and 1 base from J, leaving 12 bases between. The CDR3 nucleotides read TGTGCCAGCAGCTTAGCCCCGATCGGGAGGAACACTGAAGCTTTCTTT. It encodes CASSLAPIGRNTEAFF.

This clone was seen more than once but under ten times. The chain has TRBV19 and TRBJ2-3; D might be TRBD1 (7 bases). V lost 1 base to trimming and J lost 5 bases, with 22 bases between them. Germline V lookup: CDR1 LNHDA, CDR2 SQIVND (reference sequence). The CDR3 length is 18 residues. The CDR3 reads CASSIVVGLGTAGDTQYF. As DNA, the CDR3 is TGTGCCAGTAGTATAGTTGTTGGATTGGGGACAGCGGGAGATACGCAGTATTTT.

The CDR3 here is CASSISAGPETTQYF. In DNA form, the CDR3 reads TGTGCCAGTAGTATCTCGGCGGGCCCCGAAACTACCCAGTACTTC. J is TRBJ2-5 and V is TRBV19; D perhaps matches TRBD2 (5 bases). The CDR3 extends over 15 amino acids. V was trimmed by 3 bases and J by 8 bases, leaving 19 bases between them. Germline loops: CDR1 LNHDA, CDR2 SQIVND (reference sequence).

The CDR3 spells CASSSYDRGEQYF. CDR3 DNA sequence: TGTGCCAGCAGCTCATACGACAGGGGAGAGCAGTACTTC. The V gene is TRBV7-2, the J gene TRBJ2-7, with 8 bases lining up with TRBD1. The CDR3 totals 13 residues. J lost 7 bases, V lost 4 bases, and 6 bases had no gene match. Germline V gives CDR1 SGHTA, CDR2 FQGNSA.

This clone was seen only a few times. CDR3 in amino acids: CASSLAQQGQGPGYTF. The DNA of the CDR3 is TGCGCCAGCAGCCTTGCCCAACAGGGGCAAGGACCTGGCTACACCTTC. The chain employs TRBV4-1 and TRBJ1-2; 7 nucleotides match TRBD1. The germline CDR1 and CDR2 sequences are MGHRA and YSYEKL. The CDR3 totals 16 residues. Trimming removed 4 bases from V and 7 bases from J; junction bases left unmatched: 15.

V usage is TRBV4-2 and J usage is TRBJ1-5; 8 bases are a match to TRBD1. V was pared by 6 bases and J by 4 bases, with 5 bases of the junction left unmatched. The CDR3 has 14 amino acids. The germline V gene has CDR1 LGHNA and CDR2 YNFKEQ. This CDR3 is CASSLDRGNQPQHF. As DNA, the CDR3 is TGTGCCAGCAGTCTAGACAGGGGTAATCAGCCCCAGCATTTT.

The V call is TRBV2, the J call TRBJ1-5; 9 bases agree with TRBD1. Germline V gives CDR1 SNHLY, CDR2 FYNNEI. The trim removed 2 bases at V and 6 bases at J, leaving 5 bases unmatched. The CDR3 has 15 residues. The CDR3 reads CASSERGQGSQPQHF. CDR3 DNA sequence: TGTGCCAGCAGTGAAAGGGGACAGGGCAGTCAGCCCCAGCATTTT.

The chain joins TRBV5-6 to TRBJ1-1, with a possible D match to TRBD1 (5 bases). V lost 0 bases to trimming and J lost 0 bases, with 6 bases between them. There are 14 residues in the CDR3. Germline V CDR1 and CDR2: SGHDT, YYEEEE. The CDR3 DNA sequence: TGTGCCAGCAGCTTGGCACAGGTGAACACTGAAGCTTTCTTT. This codes for CASSLAQVNTEAFF.

The chain recombines TRBV13 with TRBJ2-1, with D possibly matching TRBD2 (6 bases). Germline loops: CDR1 PRHDT, CDR2 FYEKMQ (reference sequence). The CDR3 length is 15 residues. Deletions cut 2 bases from V and 4 bases from J, with 12 bases between. DNA of the CDR3: TGTGCCAGCAGCTTAAGGCGGGGTGTTTACAATGAGCAGTTCTTC. Encoded protein: CASSLRRGVYNEQFF.

In its sample, this clone was seen a few times. The DNA of the CDR3 is TGTGCCTGGGGACAGGGTGAGGGTTCACCCCTCCACTTT. Encoded protein: CAWGQGEGSPLHF. This chain joins TRBV30 and TRBJ1-6; 8 bases are shared with TRBD1. CDR1 is GTSNPN, CDR2 SVGIG, per germline (reference sequence). The V and J ends lost 5 bases and 9 bases, in that order; junction bases with no gene match: 6. CDR3 length: 13 residues.

The V call is TRBV13, the J call TRBJ2-1, with 8 positions matching TRBD1. Germline loops: CDR1 PRHDT, CDR2 FYEKMQ (reference sequence). The CDR3 sequence is 14 residues long. Unmatched junction bases numbered 3, after V lost 3 bases and J lost 5 bases. CDR3 sequence reads: CASSFRDRNNEQFF. In DNA form, the CDR3 reads TGTGCCAGCAGCTTCCGGGACAGGAACAATGAGCAGTTCTTC.

J is TRBJ1-1 and V is TRBV27; D is possibly TRBD1 (6 bases). Trimming shortened V by 3 bases and J by 8 bases, and 13 bases separated the two germline ends. The CDR3 consists of 13 residues. Germline lookup yields CDR1 MNHEY and CDR2 SMNVEV (reference sequence). The CDR3 is CASSFQDRQEAFF. In nucleotides, the CDR3 is TGTGCCAGCAGTTTTCAGGACAGACAGGAAGCTTTCTTT.

V is TRBV7-9 and J is TRBJ2-5; perhaps TRBD2 as D (6 bases). This CDR3 spans 13 amino acids. The germline V and J ends were trimmed by 5 bases and 3 bases, with 10 bases remaining between them. Per the germline V gene, CDR1 is SEHNR and CDR2 is FQNEAQ (reference sequence). The CDR3 loop is CASSRGTEETQYF. As DNA, the CDR3 is TGTGCCAGCAGCCGCGGGACTGAAGAGACCCAGTACTTC.

V and J are TRBV14 and TRBJ1-6; 8 bases fit TRBD1. This CDR3 has 17 amino acids. Trimming removed 1 base from V and 1 base from J; junction bases left unmatched: 3. Per the germline V gene, CDR1 is SGHDN and CDR2 is FVKESK. The CDR3 here is CASSQGQGKSYNSPLHF. CDR3 nucleotides: TGTGCCAGCAGCCAAGGACAGGGGAAGTCCTATAATTCACCCCTCCACTTT.

The rearrangement joins TRBV7-3 to TRBJ2-2; TRBD2 matches 11 bases. Germline assignment: CDR1 SGHTA and CDR2 FQGTGA. V dropped 5 bases and J dropped 0; count of bases not matched to a gene: 8. The CDR3 runs to 18 residues. The CDR3 region is CASSLTSGGYSNTGELFF. The CDR3 DNA reads TGTGCCAGCAGCCTTACTAGCGGGGGCTATTCGAACACCGGGGAGCTGTTTTTT. The full variable domain, with the rest looked up from reference TRBV7-3 and TRBJ2-2, is GAGVSQTPSNKVTEKGKYVELRCDPISGHTALYWYRQSLGQGPEFLIYFQGTGAADDSGLPNDRFFAVRPEGSVSTLKIQRTERGDSAVYLCASSLTSGGYSNTGELFFGEGSRLTVL.

The J gene is TRBJ2-5, the V gene TRBV6-6, with 9 bases that match TRBD2. The CDR3 covers 15 residues. From germline, CDR1 is MNHNY and CDR2 SVGAGI (reference sequence). J lost 5 bases, V lost 6 bases, and 10 bases had no gene match. Here the CDR3 reads CASSSAASGAETQYF. CDR3 nucleotides: TGTGCCAGCAGCAGCGCGGCTAGCGGGGCTGAGACCCAGTACTTC.

This clone showed up just once. The chain combines TRBV5-1 with TRBJ2-1, with D possibly matching TRBD1 (6 bases). This CDR3 spans 15 amino acids. Germline V CDR1 and CDR2: SGHRS, YFSETQ. V was clipped by 2 bases and J by 7 bases, with 16 bases between them. CDR3 amino acids: CASSFGQGPLNEQFF. CDR3 DNA sequence: TGCGCCAGCAGCTTTGGTCAGGGGCCCCTTAATGAGCAGTTCTTC.

The chain employs TRBV11-2 and TRBJ2-2; either TRBD1 or TRBD2 may fit D (5 bases each). Germline values: CDR1 SGHAT, CDR2 FQNNGV. This CDR3 is built from 15 residues. V was pared by 5 bases and J by 2 bases, with 12 bases between. The DNA of the CDR3 is TGTGCCAGCAGCCTCTTCGGGGCCAACACCGGGGAGCTGTTTTTT. It is translated as CASSLFGANTGELFF. The whole variable domain, filled in from reference TRBV11-2 and TRBJ2-2, reads EAGVAQSPRYKIIEKRQSVAFWCNPISGHATLYWYQQILGQGPKLLIQFQNNGVVDDSQLPKDRFSAERLKGVDSTLKIQPAKLEDSAVYLCASSLFGANTGELFFGEGSRLTVL.

The rearrangement joins TRBV28 to TRBJ1-2; no clear D gene. CDR3 size: 13 residues. The V end lost 6 bases, the J end lost 4 bases, and 12 bases lay between the germline ends. Germline V gene sequence: CDR1 MDHEN, CDR2 SYDVKM. In nucleotides, the CDR3 is TGTGCCAGCAGCCGCCCCGCGGCCTATGGCTACACCTTC. Translating it yields CASSRPAAYGYTF.